A selection of T cell receptor beta chains follows, all from one sample in a study of spatial heterogeneity in lung cancer. TCRdb itself ran the 5' RACE reads through MiXCR, one entry per CDR3 protein. The profile covers 8,700 or so distinct CDR3 sequences, with approximately 15% appearing a single time and approximately 15% taken by the ten largest. The material was lung tumor tissue, obtained at surgery. The receptors shown here come from a male donor with early-stage non-small cell lung cancer. Both conserved end residues are part of each CDR3.

V gene	J gene	CDR3 protein
TRBV12-3/TRBV12-4	TRBJ1-1	CASSPGVNTEAFF
TRBV12-3/TRBV12-4	TRBJ1-2	CASSLQGSYGYTF
TRBV5-1	TRBJ2-7	CASRTGTTTYEQYF
TRBV7-9	TRBJ2-6	CASSLPGVSSGANVLTF
TRBV6-6	TRBJ2-7	CASSSGGQIKTYEQYF
TRBV5-5	TRBJ2-7	CASSHRGLSYEQYF
TRBV11-2	TRBJ2-1	CASSLVFGYGEQFF
TRBV28	TRBJ2-7	CASSSGGGAYEQYF
TRBV3-1	TRBJ2-6	CASSQGGTVLSGANVLTF
TRBV21-1	TRBJ2-3	CASSKTPGLPKRGLTDTQYF
TRBV6-6	TRBJ1-4	CASSKQGANEKLFF
TRBV12-2	TRBJ2-3	CASRLLVGRTDTQYF
TRBV20-1	TRBJ2-3	CSARGTQPLGRRYTQYF
TRBV6-6	TRBJ2-1	CASTPGGKSYNEQFF
TRBV4-2	TRBJ2-5	CASSQDSSRTGAVGTQYF
TRBV18	TRBJ2-1	CASSTGQGLNNEQFF
TRBV6-5	TRBJ1-1	CASSYSAAVNTEAFF
TRBV5-1	TRBJ2-3	CASSLAPSSPGTDTQYF
TRBV11-2	TRBJ2-1	CASSPKTSGVQNEQFF
TRBV5-1	TRBJ2-2	CASSPPGREDTGELFF
TRBV5-1	TRBJ1-1	CASSLEPGEMNTEAFF
TRBV5-5	TRBJ2-7	CASSLAGDSYEQYF
TRBV18	TRBJ2-1	CASSPNNEQFF
TRBV7-9	TRBJ2-3	CASSSSGSGTDTQYF
TRBV6-5	TRBJ1-6	CASSFYLPGSPYSPLHF
TRBV27	TRBJ2-1	CASRLPGGQGAPEQFF
TRBV5-1	TRBJ2-7	CASSLGSGAEQYF
TRBV29-1	TRBJ2-1	CSLTLTYNEQFF
TRBV7-2	TRBJ1-5	CASSTRPGPQGDQPQHF
TRBV4-1	TRBJ1-2	CASSQDFLYGYTF
TRBV6-5	TRBJ1-3	CASKGAGNTIYF
TRBV29-1	TRBJ2-7	CSVADGAYEQYF
TRBV7-8	TRBJ1-2	CASRPPTVNYGYTF
TRBV7-3	TRBJ2-1	CASSLIAGVGHNEQFF
TRBV19	TRBJ1-6	CASSIEPRTGSPLHF
TRBV7-2	TRBJ1-5	CASSRWTGVNQPQHF
TRBV7-2	TRBJ2-1	CASSLMWLGDNEQFF
TRBV11-3	TRBJ1-1	CASSPTPGQMNTEAFF
TRBV7-2	TRBJ2-7	CASSLEGGTTREQYF
TRBV5-1	TRBJ2-3	CASTVGDTQYF
TRBV19	TRBJ2-1	CASSSRLAGGLGEQFF
TRBV20-1	TRBJ1-2	CSARIGGRNYGYTF
TRBV7-9	TRBJ2-7	CASSPGLIAYEQYF
TRBV12-3/TRBV12-4	TRBJ2-3	CASSFGSGRAPYF
TRBV20-1	TRBJ2-3	CSARLPLAGNTDTQYF
TRBV7-9	TRBJ2-4	CASSITSEGIQYF
TRBV13	TRBJ2-7	CASSSTQTSSGRHEQYF
TRBV2	TRBJ1-1	CASSSGTGGEWNTEAFF
TRBV3-1	TRBJ1-4	CASSQGTDGFEKLFF